The sequence of this TCR beta chain was determined in a study of blood T cells in healthy people across ages. Through a sample-barcoded 5' primer and a J-beta primer mix, a second PCR was run for about 7 to 12 cycles. In TCRdb, the 5' RACE reads were re-called with MiXCR into one record per CDR3 protein. The sample carries about 1.1 million distinct CDR3 sequences, around two fifths recorded once. There were at least 6 micrograms of total RNA extracted from every sample. The CDR3 contains 15 residues. The V gene's germline CDR1 is SGHRS and CDR2 YFSETQ. Specimen: blood. This TCR came from a man between 18 and 35 years old in good health. This sequence joins TRBV5-1 and TRBJ2-1; 8 bases align to TRBD2. Gene TRBJ2-7 matches the end of the DNA better, so the J call may be wrong. In DNA, the CDR3 is TGCGCCAGCAGCTTGGCGGCTAGCGGGTACAATGAGCAGTACTTC. This sequence encodes CASSLAASGYNEQYF.